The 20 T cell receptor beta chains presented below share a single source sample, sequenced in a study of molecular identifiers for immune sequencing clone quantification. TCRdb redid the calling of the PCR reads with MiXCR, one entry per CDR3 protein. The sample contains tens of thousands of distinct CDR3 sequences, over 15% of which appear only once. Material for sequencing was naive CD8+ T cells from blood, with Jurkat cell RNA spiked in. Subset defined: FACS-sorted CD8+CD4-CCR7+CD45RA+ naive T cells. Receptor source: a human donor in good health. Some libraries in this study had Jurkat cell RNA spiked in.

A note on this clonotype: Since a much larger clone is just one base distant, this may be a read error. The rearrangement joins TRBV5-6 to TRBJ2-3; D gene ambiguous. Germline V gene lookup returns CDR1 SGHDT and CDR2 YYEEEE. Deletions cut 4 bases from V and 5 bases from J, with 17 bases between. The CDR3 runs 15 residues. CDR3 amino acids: CASSLLTTWGDTQYF. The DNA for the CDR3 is TGTGCCAGCAGCCTCTTGACCACCTGGGGAGATACGCAGTATTTT.

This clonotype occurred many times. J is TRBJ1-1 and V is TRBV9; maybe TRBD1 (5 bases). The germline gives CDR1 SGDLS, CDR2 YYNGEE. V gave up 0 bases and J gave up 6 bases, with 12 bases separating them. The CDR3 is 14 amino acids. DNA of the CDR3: TGTGCCAGCAGCGTAGTGTCCCAGGGTCCTGAAGCTTTCTTT. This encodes CASSVVSQGPEAFF.

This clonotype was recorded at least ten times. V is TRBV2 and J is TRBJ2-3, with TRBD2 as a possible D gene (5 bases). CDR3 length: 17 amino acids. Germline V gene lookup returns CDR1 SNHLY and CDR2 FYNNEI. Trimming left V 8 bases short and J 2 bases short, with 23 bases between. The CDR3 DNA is TGTGCCAGCGGGTCCTCCCCCCATAGCGCGAACACAGATACGCAGTATTTT. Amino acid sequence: CASGSSPHSANTDTQYF.

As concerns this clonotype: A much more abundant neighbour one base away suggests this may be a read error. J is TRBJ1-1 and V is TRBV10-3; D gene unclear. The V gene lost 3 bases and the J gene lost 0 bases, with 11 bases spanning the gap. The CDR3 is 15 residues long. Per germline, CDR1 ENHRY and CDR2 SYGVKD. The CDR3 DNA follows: TGTGCCATCAGTGATTTCCGGGAGATGAACACTGAAGCTTTCTTT. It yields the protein CAISDFREMNTEAFF.

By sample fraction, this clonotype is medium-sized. The CDR3 here is CASEGVGSDTQYF. The CDR3 region has the DNA TGTGCCAGCGAGGGGGTAGGATCAGATACGCAGTATTTT. The rearrangement links TRBV10-3 to TRBJ2-3; possible D gene TRBD1, 6 bases. The CDR3 has 13 residues. Germline CDR1 and CDR2: ENHRY and SYGVKD. V lost 10 bases and J 4 bases, leaving 15 bases between the germline ends.

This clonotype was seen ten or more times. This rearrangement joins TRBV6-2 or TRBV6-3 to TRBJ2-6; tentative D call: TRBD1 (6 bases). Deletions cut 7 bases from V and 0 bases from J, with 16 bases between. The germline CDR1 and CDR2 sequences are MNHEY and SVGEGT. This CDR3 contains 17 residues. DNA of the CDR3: TGTGCCAGCAATGGACAGATACCCTCCTCTGGGGCCAACGTCCTGACTTTC. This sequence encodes CASNGQIPSSGANVLTF.

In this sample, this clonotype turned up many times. In nucleotides, the CDR3 is TGTGCCAGCAGTTTATCTTCGGGAGCCCACTACAATGAGCAGTTCTTC. Protein: CASSLSSGAHYNEQFF. V is TRBV28 and J is TRBJ2-1; weak D call: TRBD2 (6 bases). Per germline, CDR1 MDHEN and CDR2 SYDVKM. V lost 1 base to trimming and J lost 3 bases, with 13 bases between them. The CDR3 contains 16 residues.

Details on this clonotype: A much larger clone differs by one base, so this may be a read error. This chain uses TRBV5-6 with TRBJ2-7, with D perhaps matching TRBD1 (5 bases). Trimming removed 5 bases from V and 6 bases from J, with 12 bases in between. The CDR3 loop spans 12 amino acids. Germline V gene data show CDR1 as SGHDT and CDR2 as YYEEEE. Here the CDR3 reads CASRLQVSEQYF. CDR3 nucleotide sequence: TGTGCCAGCAGGTTACAGGTCTCCGAGCAGTACTTC.

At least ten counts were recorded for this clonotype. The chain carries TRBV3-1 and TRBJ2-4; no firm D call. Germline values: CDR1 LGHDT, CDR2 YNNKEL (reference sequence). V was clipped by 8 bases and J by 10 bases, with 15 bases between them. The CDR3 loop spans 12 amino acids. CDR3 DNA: TGTGCCAGCCGCGATACCAAGTGGATTCAGTACTTC. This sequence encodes CASRDTKWIQYF.

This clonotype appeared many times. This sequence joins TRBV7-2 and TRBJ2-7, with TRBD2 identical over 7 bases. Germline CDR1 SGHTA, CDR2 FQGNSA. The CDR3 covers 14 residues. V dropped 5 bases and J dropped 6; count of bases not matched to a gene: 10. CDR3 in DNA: TGTGCCAGCAGCCACCCGGGGGGAGTTAGCGAGCAGTACTTC. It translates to CASSHPGGVSEQYF.

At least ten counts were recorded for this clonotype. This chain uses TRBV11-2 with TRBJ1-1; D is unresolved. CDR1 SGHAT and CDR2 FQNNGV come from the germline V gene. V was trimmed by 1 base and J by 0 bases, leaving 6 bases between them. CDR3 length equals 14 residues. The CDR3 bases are TGTGCCAGCAGCTTAGGCTATGTGAACACTGAAGCTTTCTTT. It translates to CASSLGYVNTEAFF.

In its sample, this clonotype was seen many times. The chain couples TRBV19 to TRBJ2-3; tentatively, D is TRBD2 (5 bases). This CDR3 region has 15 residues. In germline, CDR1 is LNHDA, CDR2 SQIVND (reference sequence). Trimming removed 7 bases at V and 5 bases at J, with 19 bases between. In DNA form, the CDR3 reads TGTGCCAGTAAGGAGCCCGGGAAAGCCGTAGATACGCAGTATTTT. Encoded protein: CASKEPGKAVDTQYF.

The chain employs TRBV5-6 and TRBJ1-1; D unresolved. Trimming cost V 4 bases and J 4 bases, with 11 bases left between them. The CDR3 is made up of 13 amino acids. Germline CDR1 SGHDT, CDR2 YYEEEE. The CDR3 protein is CASSVNMSTEAFF. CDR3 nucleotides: TGTGCCAGCAGCGTCAATATGAGCACTGAAGCTTTCTTT.

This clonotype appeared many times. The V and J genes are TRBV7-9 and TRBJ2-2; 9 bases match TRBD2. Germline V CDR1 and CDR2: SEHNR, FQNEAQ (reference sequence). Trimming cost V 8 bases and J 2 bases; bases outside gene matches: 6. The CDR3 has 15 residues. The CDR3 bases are TGTGCCAGCCTAAATAGCGGGAGAAACACCGGGGAGCTGTTTTTT. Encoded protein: CASLNSGRNTGELFF. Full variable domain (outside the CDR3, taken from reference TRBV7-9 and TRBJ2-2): DTGVSQNPRHKITKRGQNVTFRCDPISEHNRLYWYRQTLGQGPEFLTYFQNEAQLEKSRLLSDRFSAERPKGSFSTLEIQRTEQGDSAMYLCASLNSGRNTGELFFGEGSRLTVL.

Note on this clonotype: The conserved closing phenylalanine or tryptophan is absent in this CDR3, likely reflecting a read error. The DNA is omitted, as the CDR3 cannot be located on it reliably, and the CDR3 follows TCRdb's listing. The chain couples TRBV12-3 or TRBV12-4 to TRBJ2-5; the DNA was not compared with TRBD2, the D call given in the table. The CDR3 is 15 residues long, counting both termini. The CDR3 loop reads CASTPTSGSTETQHY.

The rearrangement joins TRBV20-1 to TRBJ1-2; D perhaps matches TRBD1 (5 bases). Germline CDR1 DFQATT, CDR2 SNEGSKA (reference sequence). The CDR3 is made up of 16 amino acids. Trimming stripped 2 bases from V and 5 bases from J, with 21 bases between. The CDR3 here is CSARPPQSREPYGYTF. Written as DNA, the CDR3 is TGCAGTGCTAGACCGCCCCAATCCAGGGAACCATATGGCTACACCTTC.

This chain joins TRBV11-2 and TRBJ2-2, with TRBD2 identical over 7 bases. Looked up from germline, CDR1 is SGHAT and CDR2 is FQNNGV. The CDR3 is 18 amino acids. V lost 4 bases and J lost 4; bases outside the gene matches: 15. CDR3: CASSSPPWSAGVTGELFF. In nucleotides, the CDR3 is TGTGCCAGCAGCTCCCCCCCATGGTCGGCGGGAGTCACCGGGGAGCTGTTTTTT.

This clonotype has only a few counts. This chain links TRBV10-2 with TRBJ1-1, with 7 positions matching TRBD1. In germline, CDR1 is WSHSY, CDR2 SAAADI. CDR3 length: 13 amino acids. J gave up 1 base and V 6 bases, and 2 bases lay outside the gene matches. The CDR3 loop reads CASRGQPNTEAFF. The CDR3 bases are TGCGCCAGCAGGGGACAGCCGAACACTGAAGCTTTCTTT.

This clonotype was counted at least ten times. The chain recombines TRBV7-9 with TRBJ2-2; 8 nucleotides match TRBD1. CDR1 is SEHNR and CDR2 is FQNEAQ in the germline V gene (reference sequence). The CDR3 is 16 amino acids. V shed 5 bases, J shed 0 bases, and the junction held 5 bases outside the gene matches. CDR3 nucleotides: TGTGCCAGCAGCCGGACAGGGTCAGCGAACACCGGGGAGCTGTTTTTT. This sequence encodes CASSRTGSANTGELFF.

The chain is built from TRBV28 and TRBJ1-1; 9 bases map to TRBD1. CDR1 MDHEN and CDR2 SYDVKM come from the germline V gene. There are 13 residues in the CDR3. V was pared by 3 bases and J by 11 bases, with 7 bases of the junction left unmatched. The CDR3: CASSFGTGSDAFF. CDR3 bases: TGTGCCAGCAGTTTCGGGACAGGGAGTGATGCTTTCTTT. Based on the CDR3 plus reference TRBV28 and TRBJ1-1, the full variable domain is DVKVTQSSRYLVKRTGEKVFLECVQDMDHENMFWYRQDPGLGLRLIYFSYDVKMKEKGDIPEGYSVSREKKERFSLILESASTNQTSMYLCASSFGTGSDAFFGQGTRLTVV.